This entry concerns a single TCR beta chain. Study processing details: Amplification from reference gene primers served as the basis for estimated nucleated cell counts. Here immunoSEQ multiplex PCR was the method, and the copy in TCRdb shows in-frame clones only, minus some. The D gene and trimming were derived from the DNA, and the V and J assignments and clone size from that table. Here the sample spans tens of thousands of clones, approximately 87% being singletons. This entry is derived from a study of blood T cell repertoires in COVID-19. For the study at large: Sites across the United States, Italy and Spain contributed samples from acute and convalescent COVID-19. T cells, B-cell-depleted T cells, or PBMCs provided the cDNA or gDNA that served as material.

Trimming left V 6 bases short and J 2 bases short, with 15 bases between. The length of the CDR3 is 14 residues. Germline V gives CDR1 SGHRS, CDR2 YFSETQ. The J gene is TRBJ2-7, the V gene TRBV5-1, with D maybe TRBD2 (6 bases). This clonotype originated in a human donor in a cohort sampled during active COVID-19. The sample was peripheral blood. The CDR3 DNA reads as TGCGCCAGCACCCCGGGGGACCTTGCCTACGAGCAGTACTTC. Protein product: CASTPGDLAYEQYF. Full variable domain (outside the CDR3, taken from reference TRBV5-1 and TRBJ2-7): KAGVTQTPRYLIKTRGQQVTLSCSPISGHRSVSWYQQTPGQGLQFLFEYFSETQRNKGNFPGRFSGRQFSNSRSEMNVSTLELGDSALYLCASTPGDLAYEQYFGPGTRLTVT.